Presented here are 7 T cell receptor beta chains from one specimen sequenced in a study of blood T cells in healthy people across ages. For the second PCR, which ran for about 6 to 11 cycles, a sample-barcoded 5' primer and a J-beta primer mix were used. In TCRdb, the 5' RACE reads were re-called with MiXCR into one record per CDR3 protein. The sample shows over 1,200,000 distinct CDR3 sequences, approximately 63% of them seen only once. Sequencing was done on a sample of blood. The receptors come from a man between 18 and 35 years old in good health.

In this sample, this clonotype turned up a few times. The V and J genes are TRBV29-1 and TRBJ2-5; a weak D match, TRBD1 (5 bases). The V gene lost 3 bases and the J gene lost 3 bases, with 8 bases spanning the gap. This CDR3 is 12 amino acids long. Germline lookup yields CDR1 SQVTM and CDR2 ANQGSEA. CDR3 residues: CSVDPQEETQYF. The CDR3 DNA reads TGCAGCGTTGACCCACAGGAAGAGACCCAGTACTTC.

This clonotype has just a few counts. V gene TRBV7-8 combines with J gene TRBJ2-7; 14 bases are shared with TRBD2. The CDR3 runs 16 residues. The V and J ends lost 7 bases and 7 bases, in that order; junction bases with no gene match: 12. The germline V gene has CDR1 SGHVS and CDR2 FQNEAQ. The CDR3: CASTTGTSGSRREQYF. The CDR3, as DNA: TGTGCCAGCACCACTGGGACTAGCGGGAGTAGGAGAGAGCAGTACTTC.

J is TRBJ1-1 and V is TRBV6-6, with D unclear. Germline V gene lookup returns CDR1 MNHNY and CDR2 SVGAGI (reference sequence). This CDR3 comprises 12 residues. Between the trimmed V and J ends, which lost 6 bases and 7 bases, there was a span of 12 bases. CDR3 region: CASSPLGNEAFF. For the CDR3, the DNA is TGTGCCAGCAGCCCCCTGGGGAATGAAGCTTTCTTT.

This clonotype has more than one count but fewer than ten. The CDR3 DNA reads as TGTGCCAGCAGCTGGGGGGAAAGGGGTGGCTACACCTTC. This translates into CASSWGERGGYTF. The J gene is TRBJ1-2, the V gene TRBV7-9; a weak D match, TRBD1 (5 bases). The CDR3 loop spans 13 amino acids. The germline V and J ends were trimmed by 4 bases and 7 bases, with 13 bases remaining between them. Germline V gives CDR1 SEHNR, CDR2 FQNEAQ (reference sequence). Combining the CDR3 with reference TRBV7-9 and TRBJ1-2 gives the whole variable domain DTGVSQNPRHKITKRGQNVTFRCDPISEHNRLYWYRQTLGQGPEFLTYFQNEAQLEKSRLLSDRFSAERPKGSFSTLEIQRTEQGDSAMYLCASSWGERGGYTFGSGTRLTVV.

This clonotype appeared a few times. This rearrangement joins TRBV20-1 to TRBJ2-7, with D tentatively TRBD1 (5 bases). V lost 3 bases, J lost 1 base, and 13 bases lay in between. Germline V gene sequence: CDR1 DFQATT, CDR2 SNEGSKA (reference sequence). The CDR3 consists of 14 residues. The CDR3: CSASLKTASYEQYF. Written as DNA, the CDR3 is TGCAGTGCTAGTTTAAAGACAGCATCCTACGAGCAGTACTTC.

Comments on this clonotype: Just one base apart from a much larger clone, this may be a read error. The chain recombines TRBV20-1 with TRBJ2-5, with D possibly matching TRBD2 (6 bases). The CDR3 sequence is 13 residues long. V lost 5 bases and J 11 bases, leaving 21 bases between the germline ends. Germline CDR1 is DFQATT and CDR2 is SNEGSKA (reference sequence). CDR3: CSAPGTSYNEQYF. CDR3 bases: TGCAGTGCTCCCGGGACTTCATACAATGAGCAGTACTTC.

This rearrangement joins TRBV4-1 to TRBJ2-3; 8 positions agree with TRBD2. J lost 5 bases, V lost 4 bases, and 8 bases had no gene match. The CDR3 has 15 residues. From germline, CDR1 is MGHRA and CDR2 YSYEKL. CDR3 nucleotide sequence: TGCGCCAGCAGCCCACAGACTAGCGCGGGAGATACGCAGTATTTT. It translates to CASSPQTSAGDTQYF.